One and the same sample provided the 18 T cell receptor beta chains below, sequenced in a study of HIV-infected patients and healthy controls. Roughly three months, about 14 weeks, into antiretroviral therapy, follow-up blood was collected. All unsorted peripheral T cells were captured because whole blood was used without fractionation. Reverse transcription used about 510 ng RNA and constant-region primers for alpha and beta. Separate chain-specific third strand synthesis with multiplexing indices produced the alpha and beta libraries. TCRdb reprocessed the 5' RACE reads with MiXCR, giving one entry per CDR3 protein. The sample contains about 8,000 distinct CDR3 sequences, 5.5% to 8.5% of which appear only once. The sequencing here drew on blood, taken during antiretroviral therapy. Receptors were obtained from an adult with HIV infection.

A few counts support this clonotype. This beta chain is a stray sequence in a library constructed for alpha chains; its clone size is not meaningful. The rearrangement joins TRBV6-5 to TRBJ2-5, with TRBD1 identical over 11 bases. This CDR3 is built from 15 residues. Trimming cost V 5 bases and J 4 bases; bases outside gene matches: 6. Per the germline V gene, CDR1 is MNHEY and CDR2 is SVGAGI. CDR3 amino acids: CASSQGTGGLETQYF. The CDR3 nucleotides are TGTGCCAGCAGTCAGGGGACAGGGGGATTAGAGACCCAGTACTTC.

This clonotype was seen at least ten times. The library was designed around alpha chains, so this beta chain is a stray read whose abundance carries little weight. The chain uses TRBV27 and TRBJ1-1, with D tentatively TRBD1 (5 bases). The CDR3 runs to 13 residues. V lost 6 bases and J 0 bases, leaving 8 bases between the germline ends. The germline CDR1 and CDR2 sequences are MNHEY and SMNVEV (reference sequence). CDR3 nucleotides: TGTGCCAGCAGGACAGATCTGAACACTGAAGCTTTCTTT. This encodes CASRTDLNTEAFF.

This clonotype rates as medium-sized (0.01 to 0.1%). This beta chain is off target for a library built for alpha chains, so its abundance means little. The rearrangement links TRBV6-5 to TRBJ2-7; 11 bases map to TRBD1. Germline V gene sequence: CDR1 MNHEY, CDR2 SVGAGI. The CDR3 sequence is 15 residues long. With V trimmed by 5 bases and J by 5 bases, 8 bases remained unmatched. CDR3: CASSLPGQGGDEQYF. The CDR3 nucleotides are TGTGCCAGCAGTCTACCGGGACAGGGGGGCGACGAGCAGTACTTC.

To note about this clonotype: Found in a library prepared for alpha chains, this beta chain is an off-target read, and its abundance has little meaning. The V and J genes are TRBV3-1 and TRBJ2-5; TRBD2 is a possible D gene (6 bases). The V end lost 3 bases, the J end lost 7 bases, and 18 bases lay between the germline ends. Germline CDR1 and CDR2: LGHDT and YNNKEL (reference sequence). The length of the CDR3 is 15 residues. The CDR3 protein is CASSHGGGSDATQYF. The DNA for the CDR3 is TGTGCCAGCAGCCATGGTGGAGGGTCAGACGCGACCCAGTACTTC.

Sample share makes this clonotype medium-sized. Since the library was made to target alpha chains, this beta chain is a stray read and its abundance is not meaningful. The CDR3: CASSYGAIGELFF. The CDR3, as DNA: TGTGCCAGCAGTTACGGGGCCATAGGGGAGCTGTTTTTT. The chain carries TRBV6-6 and TRBJ2-2; D may be TRBD1 (5 bases). Germline-derived CDR1 and CDR2 are MNHNY and SVGAGI (reference sequence). Trimming removed 2 bases from V and 8 bases from J, with 9 bases in between. The CDR3 totals 13 residues.

By proportion, this clonotype is medium-sized. In a library made to pick up alpha chains, this beta chain is a stray read with a size that means little. The genes are TRBV6-5 and TRBJ2-2; D may match TRBD1 or TRBD2 (6 bases each). The germline V gene has CDR1 MNHEY and CDR2 SVGAGI. This CDR3 is 17 amino acids long. V was cut by 2 bases and J by 5 bases, with 18 bases left in between. For the CDR3, the DNA is TGTGCCAGCAGTTACGGTCTTGGGGGGCCGGGAACCGGGGAGCTGTTTTTT. This encodes CASSYGLGGPGTGELFF.

This clonotype showed up many times. The library was designed around alpha chains, so this beta chain is a stray read whose abundance carries little weight. V and J are TRBV20-1 and TRBJ1-1; D ambiguous. The CDR3 length is 12 residues. V lost 3 bases and J 1 base, leaving 6 bases between the germline ends. Germline V gives CDR1 DFQATT, CDR2 SNEGSKA (reference sequence). The CDR3 coding sequence is TGCAGTGCTAGGCCCCCGAACACTGAAGCTTTCTTT. It translates to CSARPPNTEAFF.

This clonotype is categorized as medium-sized. This beta chain is an off-target read within a library intended for alpha chains, so its frequency means little. The chain carries TRBV18 and TRBJ2-3, with unresolved D. The V end lost 2 bases, the J end lost 2 bases, and 2 bases lay between the germline ends. Germline V gives CDR1 KGHSH, CDR2 LQKENI. The CDR3 runs to 12 residues. In DNA, the CDR3 is TGTGCCAGCTCACCAACCACAGATACGCAGTATTTT. Translation: CASSPTTDTQYF.

Within the sample, this clonotype is medium-sized. The library was prepared for alpha chains; this beta chain is a stray read, so its frequency means little. The chain employs TRBV7-2 and TRBJ2-2; D call uncertain. V was trimmed by 5 bases and J by 1 base, leaving 11 bases between them. This CDR3 has 15 amino acids. In germline, CDR1 is SGHTA, CDR2 FQGNSA. The CDR3 reads CASSPHARNTGELFF. CDR3 in DNA: TGTGCCAGCAGCCCCCATGCGCGGAACACCGGGGAGCTGTTTTTT.

Comments on this clonotype: For a library built for alpha chains, this beta chain is a stray read; little rests on its size. The rearrangement links TRBV20-1 to TRBJ1-5; 10 positions match TRBD1. In germline, CDR1 is DFQATT, CDR2 SNEGSKA (reference sequence). CDR3 length: 15 residues. J lost 3 bases, V lost 3 bases, and 5 bases had no gene match. CDR3 nucleotides: TGCAGTGCTAGCCCGACAGGGGGCCTCAATCAGCCCCAGCATTTT. Translated, it gives CSASPTGGLNQPQHF.

By sample fraction, this clonotype is medium-sized. This beta chain came through as a stray read in a library set up for alpha chains, and its size says little. The chain links TRBV18 to TRBJ1-6, with unresolved D. Germline CDR1 is KGHSH and CDR2 is LQKENI. V lost 7 bases, J lost 1 base, and 11 bases lay in between. The CDR3 contains 15 residues. The CDR3 region is CASLFDGSYNSPLHF. The CDR3 DNA reads TGTGCCAGCTTGTTTGACGGTTCCTATAATTCACCCCTCCACTTT.

This clonotype is judged medium-sized. This beta chain is an off-target read within a library intended for alpha chains, so its frequency means little. The genes are TRBV27 and TRBJ2-3; 11 nucleotides line up with TRBD2. The ends lost 6 bases at V and 0 bases at J; junction bases unmatched: 5. CDR1 is MNHEY and CDR2 is SMNVEV in the germline V gene (reference sequence). CDR3 length: 16 residues. The CDR3 reads CASRPLAGDSTDTQYF. The CDR3 nucleotides are TGTGCCAGCAGGCCACTAGCGGGAGATAGCACAGATACGCAGTATTTT.

Ten or more counts support this clonotype. This beta chain lies outside the target of a library built for alpha chains; its clone size means little. The V and J genes are TRBV7-8 and TRBJ2-6; D remains ambiguous. Trimming left V 4 bases short and J 0 bases short, with 19 bases between. Germline V gene sequence: CDR1 SGHVS, CDR2 FQNEAQ. The CDR3 contains 19 residues. CDR3 in DNA: TGTGCCAGCAGCTCCCCGAGACATGACAATCCCTCTGGGGCCAACGTCCTGACTTTC. Translated, it gives CASSSPRHDNPSGANVLTF.

This clonotype has more than one count but fewer than ten. The junction differs from germline at one of its ends, possibly a read error. This beta chain is an off-target read within a library intended for alpha chains, so its frequency means little. The chain couples TRBV7-7 to TRBJ2-2; D unclear. Looked up from germline, CDR1 is SSHAT and CDR2 is FNYEAQ (reference sequence). CDR3 length: 13 residues. CDR3 in amino acids: CASSLERAGELFF. The CDR3 coding sequence is TGTGCTAGCAGCTTAGAAAGGGCCGGGGAGCTGTTTTTT.

This clonotype is medium-sized within its sample. Found in a library prepared for alpha chains, this beta chain is an off-target read, and its abundance has little meaning. J is TRBJ2-7 and V is TRBV2; D may correspond to TRBD1 or TRBD2 (5 bases each). V dropped 5 bases and J dropped 0 bases, with 14 bases sitting between them. The CDR3 length is 15 residues. CDR1 SNHLY and CDR2 FYNNEI come from the germline V gene. CDR3 in DNA: TGTGCCAGCAGTTTAACGGGGCCGAGCTCCTACGAGCAGTACTTC. Its protein is CASSLTGPSSYEQYF.

This clonotype occurred many times. This beta chain came through as a stray read in a library set up for alpha chains, and its size says little. CDR3 nucleotide sequence: TGTGCCAGCAGCTTGGTACTCGGGTACGAGCAGTACTTC. Translated, it gives CASSLVLGYEQYF. The gene calls are TRBV5-5 and TRBJ2-7, with D uncertain. Between the trimmed V and J ends, which lost 0 bases and 4 bases, there was a span of 8 bases. Per germline, CDR1 SGHKS and CDR2 YYEKEE (reference sequence). CDR3 size: 13 residues.

In its sample, this clonotype ranks as medium-sized (0.01 to 0.1%). With the library built for alpha chains, this beta chain is off target and its frequency is not meaningful. The chain combines TRBV3-1 with TRBJ2-2; D ambiguous. The CDR3 runs 13 residues. From germline, CDR1 is LGHDT and CDR2 YNNKEL (reference sequence). Trimming shortened V by 0 bases and J by 4 bases, and 3 bases separated the two germline ends. Written as DNA, the CDR3 is TGTGCCAGCAGCCAAGACTTCACCGGGGAGCTGTTTTTT. It translates to CASSQDFTGELFF.

This clonotype was found many times. The library was built for alpha chains, so this beta chain is an off-target read and its size means little. The rearrangement joins TRBV5-1 to TRBJ2-1; 10 positions match TRBD1. This CDR3 region has 16 residues. The germline V gene has CDR1 SGHRS and CDR2 YFSETQ. V lost 0 bases and J lost 4; bases outside the gene matches: 4. CDR3: CASSLGTGGYYNEQFF. The CDR3 coding sequence is TGCGCCAGCAGCTTGGGGACAGGGGGTTATTACAATGAGCAGTTCTTC. Together with reference TRBV5-1 and TRBJ2-1, the CDR3 gives the full variable domain: KAGVTQTPRYLIKTRGQQVTLSCSPISGHRSVSWYQQTPGQGLQFLFEYFSETQRNKGNFPGRFSGRQFSNSRSEMNVSTLELGDSALYLCASSLGTGGYYNEQFFGPGTRLTVL.